This T cell receptor beta chain emerged from a study of T cell responses to AZD1222 COVID-19 vaccine. Clones were read by immunoSEQ multiplex PCR, and TCRdb kept only the in-frame ones, dropping some. This table has roughly 120,000 clones, more than 70% appearing once. V lost 4 bases and J 0 bases, leaving 7 bases between the germline ends. Germline values: CDR1 SGHNT, CDR2 YYREEE (reference sequence). This CDR3 is 14 amino acids long. Points from the study as a whole: Spike-wide vaccine-associated CD4 TCRs dominated at 160-218 and 743-854. The study reported that nearly half of spike-specific TCRs target unmutated variant regions. White British donors predominated, females outnumbered males, and clonal diversity was possibly underestimated.

A note on this clone: Its matching antigen is unknown.

The chain combines TRBV5-4 with TRBJ1-4; the D is unclear. The material sequenced was peripheral blood, taken 28 days after the second AZD1222 dose. The sequence derives from an adult who received the AZD1222 COVID-19 vaccine. The CDR3 nucleotides are TGTGCCAGCAGCCCGGGAGCAACTAATGAAAAACTGTTTTTT. It encodes CASSPGATNEKLFF. Full variable domain (remainder filled in from reference TRBV5-4 and TRBJ1-4): ETGVTQSPTHLIKTRGQQVTLRCSSQSGHNTVSWYQQALGQGPQFIFQYYREEENGRGNFPPRFSGLQFPNYSSELNVNALELDDSALYLCASSPGATNEKLFFGSGTQLSVL.